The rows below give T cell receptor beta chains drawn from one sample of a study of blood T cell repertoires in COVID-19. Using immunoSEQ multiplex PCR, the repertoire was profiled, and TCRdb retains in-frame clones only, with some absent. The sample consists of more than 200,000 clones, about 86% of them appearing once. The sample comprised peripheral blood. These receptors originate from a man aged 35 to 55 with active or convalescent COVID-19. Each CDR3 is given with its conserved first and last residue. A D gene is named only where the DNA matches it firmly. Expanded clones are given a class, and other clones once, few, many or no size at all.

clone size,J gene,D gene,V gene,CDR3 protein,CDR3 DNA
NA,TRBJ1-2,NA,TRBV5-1,CASSGGTAGDYGYTF,TGCGCCAGCAGCGGGGGGACGGCTGGGGACTATGGCTACACCTTC
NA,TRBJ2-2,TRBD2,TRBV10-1,CASSEAGGLGGELFF,TGCGCCAGCAGTGAGGCGGGGGGGCTTGGCGGGGAGCTGTTTTTT
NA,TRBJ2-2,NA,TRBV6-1,CASSVVLVTANTGELFF,TGTGCCAGCAGTGTTGTCCTAGTGACAGCGAACACCGGGGAGCTGTTTTTT
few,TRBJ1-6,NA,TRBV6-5,CASSYTDNSPLHF,TGTGCCAGCAGTTACACTGATAATTCACCCCTCCACTTT
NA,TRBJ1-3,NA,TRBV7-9,CASNPLGGSGNTIYF,TGTGCCAGCAATCCTCTAGGGGGATCTGGAAACACCATATATTTT
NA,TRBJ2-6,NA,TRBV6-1,CASSEARVSVRGANVLTF,TGTGCCAGCAGTGAAGCACGAGTTAGCGTTCGTGGGGCCAACGTCCTGACTTTC
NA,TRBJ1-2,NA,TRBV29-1,CSVRGVYGYTF,TGCAGCGTTCGGGGAGTCTATGGCTACACCTTC
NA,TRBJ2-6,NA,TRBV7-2,CASSLGHSGANVLTF,TGTGCCAGCAGCTTAGGGCACTCTGGGGCCAACGTCCTGACTTTC
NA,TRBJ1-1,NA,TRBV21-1,CASSKIFPRDRGNTEAFF,TGTGCCAGCAGCAAAATTTTCCCCCGGGACAGGGGGAACACTGAAGCTTTCTTT
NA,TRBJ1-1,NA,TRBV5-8,CASSLGQINTEAFF,TGTGCCAGCAGCTTGGGTCAGATTAACACTGAAGCTTTCTTT
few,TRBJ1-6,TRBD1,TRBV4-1,CASSQGDRVSPLHF,TGCGCCAGCAGCCAAGGGGACAGGGTTTCACCCCTCCACTTT
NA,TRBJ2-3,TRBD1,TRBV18,CASSPTGTGLGDTQYF,TGTGCCAGCTCACCAACCGGGACAGGGTTGGGAGATACGCAGTATTTT
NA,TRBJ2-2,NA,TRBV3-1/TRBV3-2,CASSLYTGELFF,TGTGCCAGCAGCCTCTACACCGGGGAGCTGTTTTTT
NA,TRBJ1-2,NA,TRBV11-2,CASSLGVGGGYGYTF,TGTGCCAGCAGCTTAGGGGTGGGAGGAGGATATGGCTACACCTTC
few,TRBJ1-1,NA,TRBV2,CASRDSTEAFF,TGTGCCAGCAGGGACAGCACTGAAGCTTTCTTT
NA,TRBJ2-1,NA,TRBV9,CASSAAGQSYNEQFF,TGTGCCAGCAGCGCTGCCGGACAGAGTTACAATGAGCAGTTCTTC
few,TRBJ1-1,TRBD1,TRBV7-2,CASSFGQANTEAFF,TGTGCCAGCAGCTTCGGACAGGCGAACACTGAAGCTTTCTTT
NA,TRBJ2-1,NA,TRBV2,CASVRDRSSYNEQFF,TGTGCCAGCGTGCGGGACCGGAGCTCCTACAATGAGCAGTTCTTC
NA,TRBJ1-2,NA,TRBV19,CASRSGILWRGGYTF,TGTGCCAGTAGGTCAGGTATCCTCTGGCGGGGCGGCTACACCTTC
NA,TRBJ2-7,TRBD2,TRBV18,CASSQLPSGSSSYEQYF,TGTGCCAGCTCACAACTACCAAGCGGGAGTAGCTCCTACGAGCAGTACTTC
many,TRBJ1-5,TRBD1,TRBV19,CASSPGQGNEQPQHF,TGTGCCAGTAGCCCGGGACAGGGAAACGAGCAGCCCCAGCATTTT
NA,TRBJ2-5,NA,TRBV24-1,CATSSAGGLAAETQYF,TGTGCCACCAGTTCCGCGGGTGGGCTAGCTGCTGAGACCCAGTACTTC
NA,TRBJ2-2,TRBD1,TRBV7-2,CASSLGDRGYGELFF,TGTGCCAGCAGCTTAGGGGACAGGGGGTACGGGGAGCTGTTTTTT
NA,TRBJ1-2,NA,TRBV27,CASRGTGGYTF,TGTGCCAGCAGGGGTACGGGTGGCTACACCTTC
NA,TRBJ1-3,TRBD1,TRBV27,CASSSGQGIGSSGNTIYF,TGTGCCAGCAGTTCCGGACAGGGAATAGGCAGCTCTGGAAACACCATATATTTT
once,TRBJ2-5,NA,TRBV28,CASETQGGTQYF,TGTGCCAGCGAGACTCAGGGAGGGACCCAGTACTTC
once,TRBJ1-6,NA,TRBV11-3,CASSSNQQSSYNSPLHF,TGTGCCAGCAGCTCAAACCAACAGAGCTCCTATAATTCACCCCTCCACTTT
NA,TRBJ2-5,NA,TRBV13,CASSFNPSGHQETQYF,TGTGCCAGCAGCTTCAACCCCTCGGGTCACCAAGAGACCCAGTACTTC
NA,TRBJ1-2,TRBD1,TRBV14,CASSQNRGGYTF,TGTGCCAGCAGCCAAAACAGGGGTGGCTACACCTTC
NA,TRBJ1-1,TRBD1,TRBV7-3,CASSSKGATEAFF,TGTGCCAGCAGCTCCAAGGGGGCCACTGAAGCTTTCTTT
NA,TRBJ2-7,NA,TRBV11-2,CASSLDSVAYEQYF,TGTGCCAGCAGCTTAGATTCGGTGGCCTACGAGCAGTACTTC
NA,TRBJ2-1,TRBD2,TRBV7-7,CGGRCNEQFF,TGTGGCGGGAGGTGCAATGAGCAGTTCTTC
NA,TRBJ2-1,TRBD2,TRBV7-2,CASSLGLAGNNEQFF,TGTGCCAGCAGCTTAGGACTAGCGGGGAACAATGAGCAGTTCTTC
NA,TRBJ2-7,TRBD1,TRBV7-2,CASSLVRGQGNYEQYF,TGTGCCAGCAGCTTAGTTCGGGGACAGGGAAACTACGAGCAGTACTTC
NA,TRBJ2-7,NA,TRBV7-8,CASSSDAGTNPLYEQYF,TGTGCCAGCAGCTCGGATGCCGGGACAAACCCACTCTACGAGCAGTACTTC
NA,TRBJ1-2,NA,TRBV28,CASSPGHTYGYTF,TGTGCCAGCAGTCCGGGACATACGTATGGCTACACCTTC
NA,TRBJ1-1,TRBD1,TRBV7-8,CASSPGQGFVRGTEAFF,TGTGCCAGCAGCCCCGGACAGGGTTTCGTTCGAGGCACTGAAGCTTTCTTT
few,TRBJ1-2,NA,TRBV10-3,CAISVGQSAYGYTF,TGTGCCATCAGCGTAGGACAGTCGGCCTATGGCTACACCTTC
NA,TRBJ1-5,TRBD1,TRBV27,CASNPGTVINQPQHF,TGTGCCAGCAATCCCGGGACAGTAATCAATCAGCCCCAGCATTTT
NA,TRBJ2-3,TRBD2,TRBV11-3,CASSPLAGGRTDTQYF,TGTGCCAGCAGCCCCCTAGCGGGGGGGCGTACAGATACGCAGTATTTT
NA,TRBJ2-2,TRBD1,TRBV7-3,CASSRGTGGYTGELFF,TGTGCCAGCAGCCGAGGGACAGGGGGATACACCGGGGAGCTGTTTTTT
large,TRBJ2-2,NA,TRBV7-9,CASSQTRQEPTGELFF,TGTGCCAGCAGCCAAACGCGACAGGAGCCCACCGGGGAGCTGTTTTTT